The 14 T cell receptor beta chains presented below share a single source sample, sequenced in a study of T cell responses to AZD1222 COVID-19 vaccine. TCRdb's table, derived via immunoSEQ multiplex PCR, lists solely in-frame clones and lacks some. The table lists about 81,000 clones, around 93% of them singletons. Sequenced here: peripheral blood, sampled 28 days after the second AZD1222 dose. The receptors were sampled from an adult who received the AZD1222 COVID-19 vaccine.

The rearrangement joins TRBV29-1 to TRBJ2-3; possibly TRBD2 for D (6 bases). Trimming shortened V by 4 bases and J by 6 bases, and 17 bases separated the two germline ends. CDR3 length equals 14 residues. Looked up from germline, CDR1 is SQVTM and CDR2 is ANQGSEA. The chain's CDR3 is CSVGTGLATDTQYF. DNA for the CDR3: TGCAGCGTTGGGACGGGACTCGCCACTGATACGCAGTATTTT.

Written as DNA, the CDR3 is TGTGCCAGCAGGCTAGCGGGAGGGCTCATCAAGCAGTACTTC. Protein sequence: CASRLAGGLIKQYF. The chain joins TRBV6-5 to TRBJ2-7; 12 bases fit TRBD2. The germline CDR1 and CDR2 sequences are MNHEY and SVGAGI. CDR3 size: 14 residues. The V segment lost 6 bases and the J segment 8 bases; nucleotides outside the gene matches: 8.

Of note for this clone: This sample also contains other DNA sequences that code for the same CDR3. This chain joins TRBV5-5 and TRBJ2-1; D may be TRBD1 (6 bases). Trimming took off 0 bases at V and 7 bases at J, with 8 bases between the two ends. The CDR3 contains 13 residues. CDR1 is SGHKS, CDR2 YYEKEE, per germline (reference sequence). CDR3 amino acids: CASSLGGTNEQFF. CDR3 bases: TGTGCCAGCAGCTTGGGGGGGACAAATGAGCAGTTCTTC.

CDR3 bases: TGTGCATACTCAGGGAAGACGATTAGCAATCAGCCCCAGCATTTT. Encoded protein: CAYSGKTISNQPQHF. The chain joins TRBV30 to TRBJ1-5, with D possibly being TRBD1 (5 bases). Germline-derived CDR1 and CDR2 are GTSNPN and SVGIG (reference sequence). The CDR3 totals 15 residues.

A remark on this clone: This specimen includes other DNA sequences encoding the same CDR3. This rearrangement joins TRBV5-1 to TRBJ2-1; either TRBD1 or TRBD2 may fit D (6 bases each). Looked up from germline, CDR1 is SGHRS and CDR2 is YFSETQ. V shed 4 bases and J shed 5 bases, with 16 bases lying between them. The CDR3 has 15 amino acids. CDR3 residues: CASSPGVLANNEQFF. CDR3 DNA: TGCGCCAGCAGCCCAGGGGTACTAGCTAACAATGAGCAGTTCTTC.

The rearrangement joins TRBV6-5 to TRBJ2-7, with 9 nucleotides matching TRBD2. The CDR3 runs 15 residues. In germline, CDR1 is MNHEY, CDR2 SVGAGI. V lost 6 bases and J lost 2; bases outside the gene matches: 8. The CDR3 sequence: CASRDPGLAPYEQYF. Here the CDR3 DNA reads TGTGCCAGCAGGGACCCGGGACTAGCTCCCTACGAGCAGTACTTC.

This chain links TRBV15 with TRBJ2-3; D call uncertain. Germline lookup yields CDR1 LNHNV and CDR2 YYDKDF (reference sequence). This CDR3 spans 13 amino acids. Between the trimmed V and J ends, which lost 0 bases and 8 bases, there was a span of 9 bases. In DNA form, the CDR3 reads TGTGCCACCAGCAGAGATATGTTGGGTACGCAGTATTTT. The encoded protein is CATSRDMLGTQYF.

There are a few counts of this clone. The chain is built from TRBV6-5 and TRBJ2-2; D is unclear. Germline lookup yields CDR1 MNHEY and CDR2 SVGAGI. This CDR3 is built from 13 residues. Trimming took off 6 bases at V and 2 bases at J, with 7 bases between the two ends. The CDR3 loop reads CASREPNTGELFF. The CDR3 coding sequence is TGTGCCAGCAGAGAGCCTAACACCGGGGAGCTGTTTTTT.

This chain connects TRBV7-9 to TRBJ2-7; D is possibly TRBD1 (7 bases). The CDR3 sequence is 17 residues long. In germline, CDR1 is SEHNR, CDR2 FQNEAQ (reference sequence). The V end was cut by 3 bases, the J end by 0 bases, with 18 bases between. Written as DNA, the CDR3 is TGTGCCAGCAGCTTTCTGGAGGGACAGCAGGGCTCCTACGAGCAGTACTTC. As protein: CASSFLEGQQGSYEQYF.

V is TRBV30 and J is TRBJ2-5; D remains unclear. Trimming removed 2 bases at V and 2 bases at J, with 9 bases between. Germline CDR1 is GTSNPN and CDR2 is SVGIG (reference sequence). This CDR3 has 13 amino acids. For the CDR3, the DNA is TGTGCCTGGAGTCCCCTAGGGCAAGAGACCCAGTACTTC. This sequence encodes CAWSPLGQETQYF. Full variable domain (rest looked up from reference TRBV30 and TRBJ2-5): SQTIHQWPATLVQPVGSPLSLECTVEGTSNPNLYWYRQAAGRGLQLLFYSVGIGQISSEVPQNLSASRPQDRQFILSSKKLLLSDSGFYLCAWSPLGQETQYFGPGTRLLVL.

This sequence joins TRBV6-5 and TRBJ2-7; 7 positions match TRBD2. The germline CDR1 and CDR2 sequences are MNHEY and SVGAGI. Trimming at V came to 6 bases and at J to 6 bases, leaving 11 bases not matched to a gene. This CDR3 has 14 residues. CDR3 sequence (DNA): TGTGCCAGCAGCCGAACGATGACTAGCCTCGAGCAGTACTTC. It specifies CASSRTMTSLEQYF.

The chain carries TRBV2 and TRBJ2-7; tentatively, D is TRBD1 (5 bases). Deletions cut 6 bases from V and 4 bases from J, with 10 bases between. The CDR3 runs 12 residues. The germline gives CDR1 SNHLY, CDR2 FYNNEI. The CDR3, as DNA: TGTGCCAGCAGAAGGCAGGGTTACGAGCAGTACTTC. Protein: CASRRQGYEQYF.

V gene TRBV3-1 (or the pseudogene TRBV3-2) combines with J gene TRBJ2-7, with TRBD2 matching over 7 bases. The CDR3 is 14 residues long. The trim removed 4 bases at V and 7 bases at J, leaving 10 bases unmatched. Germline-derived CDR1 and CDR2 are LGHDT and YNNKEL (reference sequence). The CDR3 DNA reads TGTGCCAGCAGCCCGACCTTGACTAGCTGGGAGCAGTACTTC. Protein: CASSPTLTSWEQYF.

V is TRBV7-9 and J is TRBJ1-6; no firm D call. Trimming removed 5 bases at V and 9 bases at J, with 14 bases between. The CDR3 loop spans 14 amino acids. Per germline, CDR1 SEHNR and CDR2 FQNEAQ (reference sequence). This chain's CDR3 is CASSVGPGSSPLHF. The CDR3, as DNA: TGTGCCAGCAGCGTAGGTCCCGGTTCTTCACCCCTCCACTTT.